This TCR beta chain appears in the sequencing data of a study of blood T cell repertoires in COVID-19 (TCRdb year 2020). For the wider study: Samples from collaborators originated in the United States, Italy and Spain and spanned both the acute and convalescent phases of COVID-19. The sample metadata nearly always contained a de-identified subject ID, COVID-19 status, age in years and sex. Deeply sampled blood TCRbeta repertoires from subjects exposed to, actively infected with, or recovered from COVID-19 were included in the dataset. A freely available public database, intended as a resource for researchers studying the immune response to SARS-CoV-2, is where the repertoires were released. The prospective study material was composed of cDNA or gDNA derived from T cells, B-cell-depleted T cells, or PBMCs. Where available, HLA class I and class II types were obtained from metadata supplied by the sample provider rather than from assay-based typing. Samples came from the ongoing ImmuneRACE study (first 160 participants) plus 1,254 subjects from 6 global collaborators.

The immunoSEQ Assay, a bias-controlled multiplex PCR, was used to amplify TCRbeta CDR3 regions from genomic DNA. Processing in the source paper ran as follows. The number of nucleated cells in each sample was estimated from the amplification of reference gene primers within the assay. To quantify the absolute abundance of each unique TCRbeta CDR3 rearrangement, sequence reads were collapsed and filtered. For each sample, productive Simpson clonality was calculated as the square root of Simpson's diversity index across productive rearrangements. TCRdb mirrors the immuneACCESS table, restricted to in-frame sequences. Some clones are absent from its copies; in checked studies, under half trace to an unresolved V gene, and the reason for the others is unknown. V and J calls and clone size follow that table, whereas D and trimming were derived from the DNA. The sample records about 120,000 clones, roughly nine tenths of which are singletons. The ten biggest clones cover approximately 8.7% of the sample.

Paper-wide results and their limitations: How much clinical and demographic metadata was included differed by source and by participant, and the metadata was provided uncurated.

Samples from volunteer blood donors who had recovered from COVID-19 were contributed by a second Seattle source. Each collaborating institution followed its own protocols to collect whole blood in K2EDTA tubes. For TCRbeta analysis, collaborators shipped samples as frozen whole blood, isolated PBMCs, or DNA extracted from either of those sample types. Regarding this clone: It lacks a known antigen. Qualities for individual bases were not recorded, and no much larger clone is one base off.

V and J are trimmed by 3 bases and 6 bases, and the gene matches miss 12 bases of the junction. Spanning cysteine to phenylalanine, the CDR3 consists of 15 amino acids. Only the CDR3 DNA is retained, 45 bases long and in frame from the first base. Based on the germline V gene (reference sequence), the CDR1 and CDR2 sequences are DFQATT and SNEGSKA. This chain joins TRBV20-1 to TRBJ2-3, with TRBD2 identical over 7 junction bases. The clonotype comes from a man between 65 and 85 years old who had recovered from COVID-19. Sequencing input: peripheral blood. The DNA reads as follows: TGCAGTGCTAGTAGTTGGGCGGGAGCCTTCGATACGCAGTATTTT. The encoded protein is CSASSWAGAFDTQYF.